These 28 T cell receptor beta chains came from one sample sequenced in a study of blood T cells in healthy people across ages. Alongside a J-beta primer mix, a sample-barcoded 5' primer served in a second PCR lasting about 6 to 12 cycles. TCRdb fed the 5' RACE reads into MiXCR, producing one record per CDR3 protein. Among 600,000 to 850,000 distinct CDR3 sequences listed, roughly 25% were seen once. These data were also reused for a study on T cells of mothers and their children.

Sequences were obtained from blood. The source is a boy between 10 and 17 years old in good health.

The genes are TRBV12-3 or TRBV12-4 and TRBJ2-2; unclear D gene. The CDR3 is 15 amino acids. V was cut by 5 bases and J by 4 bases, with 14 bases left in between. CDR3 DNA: TGTGCCAGCAGTCTACTGGGTTTTTTCACCGGGGAGCTGTTTTTT. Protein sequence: CASSLLGFFTGELFF.

CDR3 nucleotide sequence: TGCAGCGTTGACAGGGGACAGGGTAACGAGCAGTACTTC. This codes for CSVDRGQGNEQYF. J is TRBJ2-7 and V is TRBV29-1; 9 bases map to TRBD1. Trimming took 3 bases from V and 5 from J; bases not matched to a gene: 5. This CDR3 has 13 amino acids. Germline V CDR1 and CDR2: SQVTM, ANQGSEA.

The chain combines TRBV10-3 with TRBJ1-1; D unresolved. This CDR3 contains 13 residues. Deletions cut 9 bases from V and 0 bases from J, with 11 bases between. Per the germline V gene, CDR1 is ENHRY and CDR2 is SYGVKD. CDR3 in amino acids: CAISRTLNTEAFF. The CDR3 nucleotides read TGTGCCATTTCGCGTACCCTGAACACTGAAGCTTTCTTT.

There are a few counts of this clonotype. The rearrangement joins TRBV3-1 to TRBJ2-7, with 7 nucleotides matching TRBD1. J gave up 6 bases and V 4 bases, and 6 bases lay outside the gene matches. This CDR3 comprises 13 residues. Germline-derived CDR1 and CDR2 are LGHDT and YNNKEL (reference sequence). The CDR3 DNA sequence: TGTGCCAGCAGCCCCACTCACAGGGGCGAGCAGTACTTC. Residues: CASSPTHRGEQYF.

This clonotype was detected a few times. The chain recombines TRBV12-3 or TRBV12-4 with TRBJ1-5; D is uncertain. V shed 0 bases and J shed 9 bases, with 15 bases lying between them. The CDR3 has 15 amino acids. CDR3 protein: CASSLARRSTGPQHF. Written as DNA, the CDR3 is TGTGCCAGCAGTTTAGCTCGACGGAGCACCGGGCCCCAGCATTTT.

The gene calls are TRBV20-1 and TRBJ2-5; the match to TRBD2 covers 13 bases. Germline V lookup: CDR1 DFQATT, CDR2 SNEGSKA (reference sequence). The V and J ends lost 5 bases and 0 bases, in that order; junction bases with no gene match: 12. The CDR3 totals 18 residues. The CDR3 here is CSASNWTSGRVYQETQYF. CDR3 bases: TGCAGTGCTTCAAACTGGACTAGCGGGAGAGTTTACCAAGAGACCCAGTACTTC.

CDR3 residues: CASSILGFGSSYEQYF. The CDR3 nucleotides are TGTGCCAGCTCAATTCTGGGGTTTGGGAGCTCCTACGAGCAGTACTTC. The chain recombines TRBV28 with TRBJ2-7, with TRBD2 as a possible D gene (5 bases). The CDR3 totals 16 residues. Germline assignment: CDR1 MDHEN and CDR2 SYDVKM. Trimming stripped 8 bases from V and 0 bases from J, with 20 bases between. The entire variable domain, with the rest obtained from reference TRBV28 and TRBJ2-7, is as follows: DVKVTQSSRYLVKRTGEKVFLECVQDMDHENMFWYRQDPGLGLRLIYFSYDVKMKEKGDIPEGYSVSREKKERFSLILESASTNQTSMYLCASSILGFGSSYEQYFGPGTRLTVT.

As DNA, the CDR3 is TGTGCCAGCAGTGAGCGGGAGCTCACCTACAATGAGCAGTTCTTC. Amino acids: CASSERELTYNEQFF. The chain carries TRBV2 and TRBJ2-1, with TRBD2 identical over 7 bases. CDR3 size: 15 residues. J gave up 2 bases and V 3 bases, and 4 bases lay outside the gene matches. CDR1 and CDR2 (germline): SNHLY, FYNNEI.

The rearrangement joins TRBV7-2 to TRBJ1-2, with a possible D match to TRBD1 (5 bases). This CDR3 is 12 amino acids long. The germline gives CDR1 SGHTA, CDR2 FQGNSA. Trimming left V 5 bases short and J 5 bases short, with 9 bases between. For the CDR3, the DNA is TGTGCCAGCAGCGACCCAGGGTATGGCTACACCTTC. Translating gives CASSDPGYGYTF.

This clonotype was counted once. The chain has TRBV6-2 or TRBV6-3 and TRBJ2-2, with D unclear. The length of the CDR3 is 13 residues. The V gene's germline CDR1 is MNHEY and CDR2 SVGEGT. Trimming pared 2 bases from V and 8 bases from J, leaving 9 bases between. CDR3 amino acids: CASSYAVSGELFF. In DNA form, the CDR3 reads TGTGCCAGCAGTTACGCGGTATCAGGGGAGCTGTTTTTT.

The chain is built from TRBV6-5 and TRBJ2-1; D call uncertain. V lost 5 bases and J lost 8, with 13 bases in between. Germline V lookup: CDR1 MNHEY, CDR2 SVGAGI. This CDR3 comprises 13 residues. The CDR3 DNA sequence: TGTGCCAGCAGTGCCCCGGGTCAGGATGAGCAGTTCTTC. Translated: CASSAPGQDEQFF.

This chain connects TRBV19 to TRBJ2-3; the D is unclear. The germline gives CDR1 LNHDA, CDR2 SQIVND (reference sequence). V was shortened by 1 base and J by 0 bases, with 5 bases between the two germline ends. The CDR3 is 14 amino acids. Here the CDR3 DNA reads TGTGCCAGTAGTATAGGACCCAGCACAGATACGCAGTATTTT. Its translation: CASSIGPSTDTQYF. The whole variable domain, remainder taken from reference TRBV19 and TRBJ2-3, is DGGITQSPKYLFRKEGQNVTLSCEQNLNHDAMYWYRQDPGQGLRLIYYSQIVNDFQKGDIAEGYSVSREKKESFPLTVTSAQKNPTAFYLCASSIGPSTDTQYFGPGTRLTVL.

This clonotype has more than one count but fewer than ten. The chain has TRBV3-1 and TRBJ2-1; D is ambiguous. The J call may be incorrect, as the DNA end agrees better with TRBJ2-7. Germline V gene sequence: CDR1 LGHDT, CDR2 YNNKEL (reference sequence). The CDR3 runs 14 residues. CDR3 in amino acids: CASSQGVAPYEQYF. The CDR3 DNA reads TGTGCCAGCAGCCAAGGGGTAGCCCCCTACGAGCAGTACTTC.

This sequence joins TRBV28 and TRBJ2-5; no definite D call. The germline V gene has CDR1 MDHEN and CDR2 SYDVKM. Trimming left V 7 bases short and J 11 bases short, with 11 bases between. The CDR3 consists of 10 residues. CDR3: CASMSYEQYF. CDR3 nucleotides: TGTGCCAGCATGTCGTATGAGCAGTACTTC. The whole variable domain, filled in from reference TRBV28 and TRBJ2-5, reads DVKVTQSSRYLVKRTGEKVFLECVQDMDHENMFWYRQDPGLGLRLIYFSYDVKMKEKGDIPEGYSVSREKKERFSLILESASTNQTSMYLCASMSYEQYFGPGTRLLVL.

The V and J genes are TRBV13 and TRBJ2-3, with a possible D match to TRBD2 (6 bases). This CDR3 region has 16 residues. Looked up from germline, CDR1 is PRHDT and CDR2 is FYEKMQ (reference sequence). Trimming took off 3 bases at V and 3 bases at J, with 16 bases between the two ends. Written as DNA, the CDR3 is TGTGCCAGCAGCTTCCTGGGGCCGGGGGAAACAGATACGCAGTATTTT. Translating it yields CASSFLGPGETDTQYF.

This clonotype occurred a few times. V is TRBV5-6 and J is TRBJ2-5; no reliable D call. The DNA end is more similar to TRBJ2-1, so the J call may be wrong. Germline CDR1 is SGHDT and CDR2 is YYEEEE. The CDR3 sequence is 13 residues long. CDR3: CASTIRVELQQFF. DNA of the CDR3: TGTGCCAGCACTATCCGGGTAGAACTACAGCAGTTCTTC.

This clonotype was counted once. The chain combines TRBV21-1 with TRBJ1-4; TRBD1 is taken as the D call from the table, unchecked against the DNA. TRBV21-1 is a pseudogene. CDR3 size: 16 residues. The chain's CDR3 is CASSKGDSGGREKLFF. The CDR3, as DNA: TGTGCCAGCAGCAAAGGAGACAGCGGGGGCCGTGAAAAACTGTTTTTT.

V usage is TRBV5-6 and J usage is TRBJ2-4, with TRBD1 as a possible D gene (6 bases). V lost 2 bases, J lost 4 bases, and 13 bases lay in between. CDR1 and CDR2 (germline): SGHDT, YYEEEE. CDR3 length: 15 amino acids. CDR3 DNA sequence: TGTGCCAGCAGCTTACTGGACAGAAGGAAAAACATTCAGTACTTC. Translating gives CASSLLDRRKNIQYF.

For the CDR3, the DNA is TGCGCCAGCAGCACGGGACTTCAATCCGAGCAGTACTTC. The encoded protein is CASSTGLQSEQYF. The rearrangement joins TRBV5-1 to TRBJ2-5; D may be TRBD2 (6 bases). The DNA end favors TRBJ2-7, so the J call may be wrong. The CDR3 totals 13 residues. The V gene's germline CDR1 is SGHRS and CDR2 YFSETQ.

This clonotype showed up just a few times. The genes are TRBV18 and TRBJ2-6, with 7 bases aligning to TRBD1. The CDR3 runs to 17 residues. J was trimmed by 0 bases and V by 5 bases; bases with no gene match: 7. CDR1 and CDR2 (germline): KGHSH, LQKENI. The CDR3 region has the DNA TGTGCCAGCTCAGCCGGACAGGTTGACTCTGGGGCCAACGTCCTGACTTTC. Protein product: CASSAGQVDSGANVLTF.

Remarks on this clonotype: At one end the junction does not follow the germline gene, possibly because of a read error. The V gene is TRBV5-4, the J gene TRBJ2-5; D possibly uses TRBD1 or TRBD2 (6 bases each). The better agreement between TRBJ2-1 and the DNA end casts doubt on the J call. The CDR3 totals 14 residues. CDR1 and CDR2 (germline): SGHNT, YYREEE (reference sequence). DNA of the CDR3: TGTGCCAGCAGATTGGGGGGCGCCCTGCATGAGCAGTTCTTC. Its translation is CASRLGGALHEQFF.

CDR3 region: CASSLDRDSGELFF. Written as DNA, the CDR3 is TGTGCCAGCAGCTTGGACAGGGATTCGGGGGAGCTGTTTTTT. The chain employs TRBV7-2 and TRBJ2-2, with 8 bases aligning to TRBD1. CDR3 length: 14 residues. Looked up from germline, CDR1 is SGHTA and CDR2 is FQGNSA. Trimming at V came to 3 bases and at J to 8 bases, leaving 5 bases not matched to a gene.

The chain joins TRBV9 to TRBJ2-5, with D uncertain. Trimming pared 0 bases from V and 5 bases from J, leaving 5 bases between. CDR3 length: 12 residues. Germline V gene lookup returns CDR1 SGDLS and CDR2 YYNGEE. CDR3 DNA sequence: TGTGCCAGCAGCGTAGGTTTCGAGACCCAGTACTTC. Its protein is CASSVGFETQYF. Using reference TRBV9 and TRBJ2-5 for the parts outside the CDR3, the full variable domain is DSGVTQTPKHLITATGQRVTLRCSPRSGDLSVYWYQQSLDQGLQFLIQYYNGEERAKGNILERFSAQQFPDLHSELNLSSLELGDSALYFCASSVGFETQYFGPGTRLLVL.

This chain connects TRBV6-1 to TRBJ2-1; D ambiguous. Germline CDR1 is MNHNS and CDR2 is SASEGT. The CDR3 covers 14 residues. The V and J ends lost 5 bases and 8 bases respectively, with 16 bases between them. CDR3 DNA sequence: TGTGCCAGCAGTACCTTGTGGTCTACGGATGAGCAGTTCTTC. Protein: CASSTLWSTDEQFF.

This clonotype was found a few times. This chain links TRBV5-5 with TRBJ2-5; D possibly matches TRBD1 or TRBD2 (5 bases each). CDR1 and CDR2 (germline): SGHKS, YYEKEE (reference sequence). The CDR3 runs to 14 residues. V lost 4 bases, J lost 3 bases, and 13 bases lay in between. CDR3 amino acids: CASSPGRWEETQYF. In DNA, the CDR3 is TGTGCCAGCAGCCCGGGACGGTGGGAAGAGACCCAGTACTTC.

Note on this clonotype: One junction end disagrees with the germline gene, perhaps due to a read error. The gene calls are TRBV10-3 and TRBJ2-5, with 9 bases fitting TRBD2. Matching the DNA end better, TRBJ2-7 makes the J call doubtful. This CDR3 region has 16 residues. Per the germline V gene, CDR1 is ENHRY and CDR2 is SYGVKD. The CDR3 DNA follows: TGTGCCATCAGTGTGCATAGTGGGACTAGCTCCAACGAGCAGTACTTC. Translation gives CAISVHSGTSSNEQYF.

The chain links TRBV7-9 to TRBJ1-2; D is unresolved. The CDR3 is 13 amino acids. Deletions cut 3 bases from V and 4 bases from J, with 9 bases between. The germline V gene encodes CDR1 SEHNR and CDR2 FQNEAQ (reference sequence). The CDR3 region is CASSFFPGYGYTF. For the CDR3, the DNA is TGTGCCAGCAGCTTCTTTCCCGGCTATGGCTACACCTTC.

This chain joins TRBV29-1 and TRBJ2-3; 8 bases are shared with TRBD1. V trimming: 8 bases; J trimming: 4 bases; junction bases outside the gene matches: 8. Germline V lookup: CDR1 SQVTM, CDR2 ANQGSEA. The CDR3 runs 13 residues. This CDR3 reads CSTRQGWADTQYF. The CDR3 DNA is TGCAGCACCAGACAGGGGTGGGCAGATACGCAGTATTTT.